These T cell receptor beta chains were read from a single sample in a study of early T cells in non-severe SARS-CoV-2 infection. TCRdb redid the calling of the 5' RACE reads with MiXCR, one entry per CDR3 protein. This sample has about 64,000 distinct CDR3 sequences, with more than 4% found just once. Sequenced: whole blood. These receptors originate from an adult who was a healthcare worker with PCR-confirmed SARS-CoV-2 infection or an uninfected control (not recorded which). Both conserved end residues are part of each CDR3. The D gene is left open where the match is weak. The listing skips clone size in some rows; elsewhere it reads once, few, many or a size class.

j_call | d_call | v_call | clone_size | cdr3_nt | cdr3_aa
TRBJ2-7 | NA | TRBV4-1 | NA | TGCGCCAGCAGCCAAATGGCGGCCCTTACCTACGAGCAGTACTTC | CASSQMAALTYEQYF
TRBJ2-5 | TRBD1 | TRBV20-1 | many | TGCAGTTGTAACTACAGGGGAGTGAAGACCCAGTACTTC | CSCNYRGVKTQYF
TRBJ2-2 | NA | TRBV6-5 | many | TGTGCCAGCAGTTACTCGATCTGGGCAGGTCGGAACACCGGGGAGCTGTTTTTT | CASSYSIWAGRNTGELFF
TRBJ1-1 | NA | TRBV12-3/TRBV12-4 | NA | TGTGCCAGCACCTTTTTTATGGGAAGTCACACTGAAGCTTTCTTT | CASTFFMGSHTEAFF
TRBJ2-3 | TRBD2 | TRBV7-8 | NA | TGTGCCAGCAGCGTCGACAGGATCTTTGGACTAGCGGGCCCGAAGGTCGATACGCAGTATTTT | CASSVDRIFGLAGPKVDTQYF
TRBJ1-6 | TRBD1 | TRBV5-1 | many | TGCGCCAGCAGCAGACAGGGTGACGGAGGTTCACCCCTCCACTTT | CASSRQGDGGSPLHF
TRBJ2-1 | TRBD2 | TRBV20-1 | many | TGCAGTGCCACAAATCCTAGCGGGAACGATGAGCAGTTCTTC | CSATNPSGNDEQFF
TRBJ2-3 | NA | TRBV6-1 | many | TGTGCCATCACACAGACAACTAGCACAGATACGCAGTATTTT | CAITQTTSTDTQYF
TRBJ1-6 | NA | TRBV6-5 | many | TGTGCCAGCAGTCCCCAGCCATTTAATTCACCCCTCCACTTT | CASSPQPFNSPLHF
TRBJ2-1 | TRBD2 | TRBV7-6 | many | TGTGCCAGCAGCTATAGACCTAGCGGGAGTCCGAGGAATGAGCAGTTCTTC | CASSYRPSGSPRNEQFF
TRBJ2-3 | TRBD1 | TRBV5-8 | NA | TGTGCCAGCAGCTTGGGACAGGGGGGTGCCGATACGCAGTATTTT | CASSLGQGGADTQYF
TRBJ2-1 | TRBD1 | TRBV19 | many | TGTGCCACCGGACAGGGAGCCTACAATGAGCAGTTCTTC | CATGQGAYNEQFF
TRBJ1-6 | TRBD1 | TRBV2 | NA | TGTGCCAGCCTGGACAGGACTATTTCACCCCTCCACTTT | CASLDRTISPLHF
TRBJ2-3 | NA | TRBV20-1 | NA | TGCAGTGCTAGAGGGCTAGCATGGGATACGCAGTATTTT | CSARGLAWDTQYF
TRBJ2-1 | TRBD2 | TRBV7-2 | many | TGTGCCAGCAGCTTAGTTCCTAGCGGAGTCTACAATGAGCAGTTCTTC | CASSLVPSGVYNEQFF
TRBJ2-2 | NA | TRBV6-2/TRBV6-3 | many | TGTGCCAGCAGTTCGAATAGGAACACCGGGGAGCTGTTTTTT | CASSSNRNTGELFF
TRBJ2-3 | NA | TRBV11-2 | NA | TGTGCCAGCAGCTCCACGGGTCGAGATACGCAGTATTTT | CASSSTGRDTQYF
TRBJ2-5 | NA | TRBV6-2/TRBV6-3 | many | TGTGCCAGCAGCTATCTGGGACTCGGAGAGACCCAGTACTTC | CASSYLGLGETQYF
TRBJ2-7 | NA | TRBV30 | NA | TGTGCCTGGAGCACCGGGACGGAGGTCTACGAGCAGTACTTC | CAWSTGTEVYEQYF
TRBJ2-6 | NA | TRBV5-1 | NA | TGCGCCAGCAGCTTGATCCCGGTCTCTGGGGCCAACGTCCTGACTTTC | CASSLIPVSGANVLTF
TRBJ1-5 | TRBD1 | TRBV10-2 | many | TGCGCCAGCAGTGCATCGGCAGGGGGCTATCAGCCCCAGCATTTT | CASSASAGGYQPQHF
TRBJ1-1 | NA | TRBV5-1 | many | TGCGCCAGCAGCCCAAGCGGGCAGCACACTGAAGCTTTCTTT | CASSPSGQHTEAFF
TRBJ2-7 | TRBD2 | TRBV20-1 | NA | TGCAGTGCTAGAGTTTTCCTAGCGGGAATGGACGAGCAGTACTTC | CSARVFLAGMDEQYF
TRBJ1-6 | NA | TRBV5-8 | many | TGTGCCAGCAGCTTGGGGTACAGTCCTTATTCACCCCTCCACTTT | CASSLGYSPYSPLHF
TRBJ1-5 | NA | TRBV30 | many | TGTGCCTGGATGGTCAGATTGCTCTGGCCCCAGCATTTT | CAWMVRLLWPQHF
TRBJ2-7 | NA | TRBV10-3 | many | TGTGCCATCAGTGAGGCGACTATTACCTACGAGCAGTACTTC | CAISEATITYEQYF
TRBJ1-3 | NA | TRBV3-1 | many | TGTGCCAGCAGCCAACTTAGAGGAAACACCATATATTTT | CASSQLRGNTIYF
TRBJ1-5 | NA | TRBV7-9 | few | TGTGCCAGCAGCCAGGACGGTTTCAATCAGCCCCAGCATTTT | CASSQDGFNQPQHF
TRBJ2-6 | NA | TRBV9 | few | TGTGCCAGCAGCGCTCAGGGATCTGGGGCCAACGTCCTGACTTTC | CASSAQGSGANVLTF
TRBJ2-3 | NA | TRBV5-4 | many | TGTGCCAGCAGCCGGGACGGCTACACAGATACGCAGTATTTT | CASSRDGYTDTQYF
TRBJ2-5 | NA | TRBV7-9 | many | TGTGCCAGCAGCGAGAGTAGAGAGACCCAGTACTTC | CASSESRETQYF
TRBJ2-1 | TRBD2 | TRBV6-5 | few | TGTGCCAGCAGTTACCTGGGCGGGAGGGCCCATGAGCAGTTCTTC | CASSYLGGRAHEQFF
TRBJ1-1 | NA | TRBV7-8 | many | TGTGCCAGCAGGGGCTACAACACTGAAGCTTTCTTT | CASRGYNTEAFF
TRBJ2-5 | TRBD2 | TRBV4-2 | few | TGTGCCAGCAGCTTAGCGGGAGGGGTTCAAGAGACCCAGTACTTC | CASSLAGGVQETQYF
TRBJ2-3 | NA | TRBV7-2 | few | TGTGCCAGCAGCCGAAACCGGGACTGGGCAGATACGCAGTATTTT | CASSRNRDWADTQYF
TRBJ2-2 | TRBD1 | TRBV10-3 | many | TGTGCCATCAGGACGGGACAGGGCAACACCGGGGAGCTGTTTTTT | CAIRTGQGNTGELFF
TRBJ2-7 | NA | TRBV10-3 | NA | TGTGCCATCAGGAGGCCGACAGGTGGATGGGAGCAGTACTTC | CAIRRPTGGWEQYF
TRBJ1-2 | NA | TRBV7-2 | NA | TGTGCCAGCAGCTTAGGACAGATCATGAACTATGGCTACACCTTC | CASSLGQIMNYGYTF
TRBJ2-6 | TRBD1 | TRBV7-9 | many | TGTGCCAGCAGCCAGGGACAGCTCTCTGGGGCCAACGTCCTGACTTTC | CASSQGQLSGANVLTF
TRBJ2-1 | NA | TRBV7-3 | many | TGTGCCAGCAGCTCGGGGGCCAATGAGCAGTTCTTC | CASSSGANEQFF
TRBJ2-7 | NA | TRBV10-3 | few | TGTGCCATCATGGTCACAGGGCACTACGAGCAGTACTTC | CAIMVTGHYEQYF
TRBJ2-3 | TRBD1 | TRBV20-1 | NA | TGCAGTGCTAGTCTTGGGACAGGTATTGGTCAGCCCCAGTATTTT | CSASLGTGIGQPQYF
TRBJ2-1 | NA | TRBV9 | many | TGTGCCAGCAGCATCCGGGGAGACAATGAGCAGTTCTTC | CASSIRGDNEQFF
TRBJ1-6 | NA | TRBV27 | many | TGTGCCAGCAGTTCTACGGGTTACAATTCACCCCTCCACTTT | CASSSTGYNSPLHF